One sample yielded the 19 T cell receptor beta chains listed below, sequenced in a study of Graves' ophthalmopathy and Graves' hyperthyroidism. As the template, RNA transcripts were used to amplify TCR beta CDR3 regions. RT-PCR with HTBI primers came first, then second-round multiplex PCR. TCRdb reanalysed the multiplex PCR reads using MiXCR and keeps one entry per CDR3 protein. The table records around 1.1 million distinct CDR3 sequences, about two fifths of them present only once. Sequenced: peripheral blood or thyroid tissue (not recorded which). The source of these receptors is an adult man with Graves' hyperthyroidism.

V and J are TRBV7-8 and TRBJ2-5, with 8 nucleotides matching TRBD2. The V gene's germline CDR1 is SGHVS and CDR2 FQNEAQ. The CDR3 is 17 residues long. The ends lost 5 bases at V and 5 bases at J; junction bases unmatched: 16. Here the CDR3 DNA reads TGTGCCAGCAGCCAAGATCCGCGACTAGCGATGGAGGAGACCCAGTACTTC. Its protein product is CASSQDPRLAMEETQYF.

This chain joins TRBV12-3 or TRBV12-4 and TRBJ1-4; D ambiguous. V was cut by 3 bases and J by 0 bases, with 5 bases left in between. CDR3 length equals 14 residues. The CDR3 reads CASSFLATNEKLFF. The DNA of the CDR3 is TGTGCCAGCAGTTTCCTGGCAACTAATGAAAAACTGTTTTTT.

This clonotype was found many times. The CDR3, as DNA: TGTGCCAGCAGGGTGGGGGGACCTTCCTACGAGCAGTACTTC. Protein sequence: CASRVGGPSYEQYF. The chain employs TRBV7-9 and TRBJ2-7; tentative D call: TRBD2 (6 bases). This CDR3 has 14 amino acids. The germline V gene encodes CDR1 SEHNR and CDR2 FQNEAQ (reference sequence). Trimming cost V 6 bases and J 1 base, with 13 bases left between them.

V is TRBV29-1 and J is TRBJ2-5, with D perhaps being TRBD1 or TRBD2 (6 bases each). With 2 bases removed from V and 4 bases from J, the gap between germline ends came to 11 bases. Germline assignment: CDR1 SQVTM and CDR2 ANQGSEA. This CDR3 is 13 amino acids long. In DNA, the CDR3 is TGCAGCGTTGAAAACCGGGGGCCAGAGACCCAGTACTTC. Protein product: CSVENRGPETQYF.

Points on this clonotype: One end of the junction is discordant with germline, which a read error may explain. This chain uses TRBV7-9 with TRBJ1-2; TRBD1 matches 12 bases. The length of the CDR3 is 14 residues. Germline lookup yields CDR1 SEHNR and CDR2 FQNEAQ (reference sequence). The CDR3 bases are TGCGCCAGCAGCCGGGACAGGGGGCTTAATGGCTACACCTTC. This gives the protein CASSRDRGLNGYTF.

This chain uses TRBV6-1 with TRBJ2-5, with D possibly matching TRBD1 (6 bases). Germline CDR1 reads MNHNS; CDR2 reads SASEGT. The CDR3 extends over 13 amino acids. Deletions cut 6 bases from V and 3 bases from J, with 11 bases between. The CDR3 coding sequence is TGTGCCAGCAGCGGTGGACAGAAAGAGACCCAGTACTTC. It translates to CASSGGQKETQYF.

This clonotype has only a few counts. This sequence joins TRBV12-3 or TRBV12-4 and TRBJ2-2; D not certain. The V gene lost 7 bases and the J gene lost 7 bases, with 22 bases spanning the gap. CDR3 length equals 16 residues. This CDR3 reads CASTILVAAEVGELFF. CDR3 in DNA: TGTGCCAGCACCATCTTGGTTGCCGCCGAGGTCGGGGAGCTGTTTTTT.

This clonotype appeared many times. The genes are TRBV25-1 and TRBJ2-2; no firm D call. The CDR3 sequence is 11 residues long. Germline CDR1 MGHDK, CDR2 SYGVNS. Between the trimmed V and J ends, which lost 8 bases and 8 bases, there was a span of 9 bases. The CDR3 reads CASGSAGELFF. CDR3 bases: TGTGCCAGCGGTTCAGCTGGGGAGCTGTTTTTT.

The DNA of the CDR3 is TGCAGTGCCCCGAGGGGCTGGGGAAAACTGTTTTTT. Protein sequence: CSAPRGWGKLFF. V usage is TRBV20-1 and J usage is TRBJ1-4; TRBD1 is a possible D gene (5 bases). V lost 6 bases and J lost 10, with 15 bases in between. Per germline, CDR1 DFQATT and CDR2 SNEGSKA (reference sequence). The CDR3 length is 12 residues.

This clonotype appeared a few times. The chain recombines TRBV25-1 with TRBJ2-1, with TRBD1 as a possible D gene (5 bases). The CDR3 length is 12 residues. Germline values: CDR1 MGHDK, CDR2 SYGVNS. Trimming took off 6 bases at V and 7 bases at J, with 10 bases between the two ends. The CDR3 bases are TGTGCCAGCAGAGGGGTCAGAAATGAGCAGTTCTTC. Protein sequence: CASRGVRNEQFF. The whole variable domain, filled in from reference TRBV25-1 and TRBJ2-1, reads EADIYQTPRYLVIGTGKKITLECSQTMGHDKMYWYQQDPGMELHLIHYSYGVNSTEKGDLSSESTVSRIRTEHFPLTLESARPSHTSQYLCASRGVRNEQFFGPGTRLTVL.

In nucleotides, the CDR3 is TGCGCCAGCAACGAGAGACAGACACACACTGAAGCTTTCTTT. This gives the protein CASNERQTHTEAFF. The rearrangement uses TRBV4-1 and TRBJ1-1; possible D gene TRBD1, 5 bases. Germline-derived CDR1 and CDR2 are MGHRA and YSYEKL. Between the trimmed V and J ends, which lost 7 bases and 3 bases, there was a span of 15 bases. The CDR3 runs to 14 residues.

The V gene is TRBV27, the J gene TRBJ2-1, with 10 bases lining up with TRBD2. The CDR3 has 15 amino acids. Trimming cost V 8 bases and J 7 bases; bases outside gene matches: 11. Looked up from germline, CDR1 is MNHEY and CDR2 is SMNVEV (reference sequence). In nucleotides, the CDR3 is TGTGCCAGCTCCCAGCGGGAGGGTTTAGTGAATGAGCAGTTCTTC. Translating gives CASSQREGLVNEQFF.

The sample holds many counts of this clonotype. The genes are TRBV7-9 and TRBJ2-5; the D gene could be TRBD1 or TRBD2 (5 bases each). Trimming shortened V by 8 bases and J by 1 base, and 8 bases separated the two germline ends. The CDR3 covers 12 residues. The germline CDR1 and CDR2 sequences are SEHNR and FQNEAQ (reference sequence). In DNA form, the CDR3 reads TGTGCCAGCTGGGGACGCCAAGAGACCCAGTACTTC. Its protein product is CASWGRQETQYF.

This clonotype was picked up a small number of times. This chain joins TRBV20-1 and TRBJ1-1; a possible D gene is TRBD1 (6 bases). Deletions cut 2 bases from V and 3 bases from J, with 22 bases between. The CDR3 spans 17 residues. Germline assignment: CDR1 DFQATT and CDR2 SNEGSKA (reference sequence). DNA for the CDR3: TGCAGTGCTAGAAATAGTGGGCGGGGGGGCGGTTACACTGAAGCTTTCTTT. This sequence encodes CSARNSGRGGGYTEAFF.

The chain links TRBV7-9 to TRBJ2-7; D might be TRBD1 (5 bases). The CDR3 has 15 amino acids. V lost 5 bases and J lost 5, with 19 bases in between. Germline-derived CDR1 and CDR2 are SEHNR and FQNEAQ (reference sequence). CDR3 sequence: CASSLYRSNIDEQYF. The CDR3 bases are TGTGCCAGCAGCCTTTACAGGTCCAATATCGACGAGCAGTACTTC.

This clonotype was observed at least ten times. The gene calls are TRBV7-9 and TRBJ1-6; D not resolved. Germline V gene sequence: CDR1 SEHNR, CDR2 FQNEAQ (reference sequence). The CDR3 length is 15 residues. Trimming took 2 bases from V and 8 from J, leaving 13 bases between them. CDR3 bases: TGTGCCAGCAGCTTATTACAGAAAAGCGATTCACCCCTCCACTTT. Protein product: CASSLLQKSDSPLHF.

The V and J genes are TRBV12-3 or TRBV12-4 and TRBJ2-7; a possible D gene is TRBD2 (5 bases). Trimming pared 4 bases from V and 2 bases from J, leaving 21 bases between. This CDR3 has 17 residues. As DNA, the CDR3 is TGTGCCAGCAGTTCCGGGCTCGGTCAGCGGAAAGCCTACGAGCAGTACTTC. Translating it yields CASSSGLGQRKAYEQYF.

The chain has TRBV11-2 and TRBJ2-7; 7 nucleotides agree with TRBD2. J was trimmed by 3 bases and V by 0 bases; bases with no gene match: 14. Germline V CDR1 and CDR2: SGHAT, FQNNGV. This CDR3 is 18 amino acids long. Here the CDR3 DNA reads TGTGCCAGCAGCTTAGATACGCGGAGCGGGATGGAACTCTACGAGCAGTACTTC. It translates to CASSLDTRSGMELYEQYF.

This chain links TRBV2 with TRBJ1-1; 7 nucleotides line up with TRBD1. Trimming at V came to 9 bases and at J to 10 bases, leaving 11 bases not matched to a gene. The CDR3 consists of 12 residues. The germline CDR1 and CDR2 sequences are SNHLY and FYNNEI. The CDR3 sequence: CASMEGTAGAFF. The CDR3 DNA follows: TGTGCCAGTATGGAAGGGACAGCCGGAGCTTTCTTT.